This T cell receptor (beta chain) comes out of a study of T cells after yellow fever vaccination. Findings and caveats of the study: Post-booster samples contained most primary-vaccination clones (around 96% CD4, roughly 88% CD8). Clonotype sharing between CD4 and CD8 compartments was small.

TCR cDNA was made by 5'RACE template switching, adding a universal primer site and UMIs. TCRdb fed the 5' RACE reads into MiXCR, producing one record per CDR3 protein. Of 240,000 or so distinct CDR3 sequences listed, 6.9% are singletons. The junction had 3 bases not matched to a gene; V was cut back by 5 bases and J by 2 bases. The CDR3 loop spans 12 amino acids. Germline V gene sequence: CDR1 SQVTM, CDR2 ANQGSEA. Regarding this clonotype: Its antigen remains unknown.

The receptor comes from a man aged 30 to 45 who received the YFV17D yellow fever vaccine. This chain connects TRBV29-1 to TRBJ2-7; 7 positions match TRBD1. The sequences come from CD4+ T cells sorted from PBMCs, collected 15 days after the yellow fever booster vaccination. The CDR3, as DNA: TGCAGCGTTAGGACAGGTACCTACGAGCAGTACTTC. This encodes CSVRTGTYEQYF.